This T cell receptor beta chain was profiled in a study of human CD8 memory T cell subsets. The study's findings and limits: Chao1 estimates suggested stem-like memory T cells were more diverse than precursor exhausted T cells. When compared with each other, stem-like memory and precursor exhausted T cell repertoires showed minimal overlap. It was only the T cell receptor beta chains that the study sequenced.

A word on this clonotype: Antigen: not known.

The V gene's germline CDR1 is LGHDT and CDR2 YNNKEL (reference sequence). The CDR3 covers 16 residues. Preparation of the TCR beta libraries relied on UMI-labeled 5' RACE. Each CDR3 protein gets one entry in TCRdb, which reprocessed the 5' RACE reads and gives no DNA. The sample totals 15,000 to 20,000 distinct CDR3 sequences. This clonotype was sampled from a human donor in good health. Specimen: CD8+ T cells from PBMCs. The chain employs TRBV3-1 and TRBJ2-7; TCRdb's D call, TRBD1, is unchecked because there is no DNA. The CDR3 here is CASSDNRDSVSYEQYF.